The next 21 T cell receptor beta chains were all read from a single sample in a study of early T cells in non-severe SARS-CoV-2 infection. TCRdb itself ran the 5' RACE reads through MiXCR, one entry per CDR3 protein. The sample yields approximately 70,000 distinct CDR3 sequences, about 13% seen once. Sequenced: whole blood. These receptors all stem from an adult who was a healthcare worker with PCR-confirmed SARS-CoV-2 infection or an uninfected control (not recorded which).

A remark on this clonotype: Compared with germline, one end of the junction differs, possibly owing to a read error. The CDR3: CSGAVREKPFF. Written as DNA, the CDR3 is TGCAGCGGTGCGGTACGTGAAAAACCGTTTTTT. This chain uses TRBV29-1 with TRBJ1-4; D uncertain. The CDR3 contains 11 residues. CDR1 is SQVTM, CDR2 ANQGSEA, per germline.

This clonotype was observed a handful of times. The chain combines TRBV10-3 with TRBJ2-7, with a tentative D call TRBD1 (6 bases). Germline-derived CDR1 and CDR2 are ENHRY and SYGVKD. The V end lost 4 bases, the J end lost 4 bases, and 20 bases lay between the germline ends. CDR3 size: 16 residues. DNA for the CDR3: TGTGCCATCAGTGGGCCCCCACAGGGTATCTCGTACGAGCAGTACTTC. Its protein product is CAISGPPQGISYEQYF.

This clonotype showed up many times. The gene calls are TRBV29-1 and TRBJ2-7; no clear D. The CDR3 consists of 13 residues. The germline gives CDR1 SQVTM, CDR2 ANQGSEA. The V end lost 2 bases, the J end lost 5 bases, and 13 bases lay between the germline ends. The CDR3, as DNA: TGCAGCGTTGAAAAGCCCGCTGGGAACGAGCAGTACTTC. The encoded protein is CSVEKPAGNEQYF.

This chain links TRBV5-6 with TRBJ1-1; D remains unclear. V was cut by 0 bases and J by 6 bases, with 9 bases left in between. The CDR3 is 13 amino acids. Germline assignment: CDR1 SGHDT and CDR2 YYEEEE. The CDR3 nucleotides read TGTGCCAGCAGCTTGGATGAACCGTCTGAAGCTTTCTTT. It translates to CASSLDEPSEAFF.

A few counts support this clonotype. The rearrangement links TRBV9 to TRBJ1-3, with 8 bases lining up with TRBD1. CDR1 SGDLS and CDR2 YYNGEE come from the germline V gene. The J segment lost 8 bases and the V segment lost 3 bases, leaving 4 bases of the junction unmatched. This CDR3 is 13 amino acids long. This chain's CDR3 is CASSAGQADTIYF. The CDR3 DNA is TGTGCCAGCAGCGCGGGACAGGCAGACACCATATATTTT.

This clonotype was observed a few times. One end of the junction varies from germline; a read error may be responsible. The CDR3 sequence is CVSSPPSAGVGEQYF. The DNA of the CDR3 is TGTGTCAGCTCACCGCCTTCAGCGGGAGTCGGCGAGCAGTACTTC. V is TRBV18 and J is TRBJ2-7, with 8 bases lining up with TRBD2. Germline lookup yields CDR1 KGHSH and CDR2 LQKENI. The CDR3 is 15 residues long. Full variable domain (missing parts from reference TRBV18 and TRBJ2-7): NAGVMQNPRHLVRRRGQEARLRCSPMKGHSHVYWYRQLPEEGLKFMVYLQKENIIDESGMPKERFSAEFPKEGPSILRIQQVVRGDSAAYFCVSSPPSAGVGEQYFGPGTRLTVT.

This clonotype has at least ten counts. The J gene is TRBJ2-5, the V gene TRBV9, with 9 bases matching TRBD2. After removal of 4 bases from V and 4 bases from J, the junction contained 8 bases not matched to a gene. The germline gives CDR1 SGDLS, CDR2 YYNGEE. The CDR3 is made up of 15 amino acids. The CDR3 protein is CASSSLAGEGETQYF. Here the CDR3 DNA reads TGTGCCAGCAGCTCCTTAGCGGGAGAGGGAGAGACCCAGTACTTC.

This clonotype was seen repeatedly, ten times or more. V is TRBV24-1 and J is TRBJ2-1, with D possibly TRBD2 on 5 matching bases. The length of the CDR3 is 13 residues. Germline V gives CDR1 KGHDR, CDR2 SFDVKD. The V and J ends lost 4 bases and 10 bases respectively, with 13 bases between them. CDR3 DNA sequence: TGTGCCACCAGTGAGATATCGTCGGGGGAGCAGTTCTTC. This codes for CATSEISSGEQFF.

The chain links TRBV7-2 to TRBJ2-2; D unresolved. CDR3 length equals 11 residues. Per germline, CDR1 SGHTA and CDR2 FQGNSA. V lost 11 bases, J lost 7 bases, and 11 bases lay in between. The CDR3 region has the DNA TGTGCCCTCCGATGGGGCGGGGAGCTGTTTTTT. As protein: CALRWGGELFF. The whole variable domain, remainder taken from reference TRBV7-2 and TRBJ2-2, is GAGVSQSPSNKVTEKGKDVELRCDPISGHTALYWYRQSLGQGLEFLIYFQGNSAPDKSGLPSDRFSAERTGGSVSTLTIQRTQQEDSAVYLCALRWGGELFFGEGSRLTVL.

The chain uses TRBV20-1 and TRBJ2-3; 13 bases align to TRBD2. The CDR3 is made up of 17 amino acids. The trim removed 5 bases at V and 3 bases at J, leaving 11 bases unmatched. Per the germline V gene, CDR1 is DFQATT and CDR2 is SNEGSKA (reference sequence). The CDR3 coding sequence is TGCAGTGCTCCCGGGACTAGCGGGAACGACGGTACAGATACGCAGTATTTT. Residues: CSAPGTSGNDGTDTQYF.

There are many counts of this clonotype. This chain joins TRBV2 and TRBJ2-1; TRBD2 matches at 8 bases. The CDR3 runs to 15 residues. Trimming at V came to 3 bases and at J to 7 bases, leaving 8 bases not matched to a gene. Per germline, CDR1 SNHLY and CDR2 FYNNEI. CDR3 in DNA: TGTGCCAGCAGTGACGCGGGAGGCCTAGTTAATGAGCAGTTCTTC. This sequence encodes CASSDAGGLVNEQFF.

This clonotype was recorded at least ten times. V usage is TRBV7-2 and J usage is TRBJ2-7, with TRBD1 identical over 7 bases. CDR1 is SGHTA and CDR2 is FQGNSA in the germline V gene. The length of the CDR3 is 13 residues. Trimming at V came to 2 bases and at J to 6 bases, leaving 4 bases not matched to a gene. The CDR3 sequence: CASSLNRGSEQYF. CDR3 DNA: TGTGCCAGCAGCTTAAACAGGGGTAGCGAGCAGTACTTC.

This clonotype has at least ten counts. The J gene is TRBJ2-2, the V gene TRBV2; D remains ambiguous. This CDR3 is 15 amino acids long. Per germline, CDR1 SNHLY and CDR2 FYNNEI. Trimming pared 3 bases from V and 2 bases from J, leaving 10 bases between. This CDR3 is CASSDVLKNTGELFF. The CDR3 bases are TGTGCCAGCAGTGATGTCCTGAAAAACACCGGGGAGCTGTTTTTT.

The chain is built from TRBV29-1 and TRBJ1-2; D is uncertain. V was cut by 3 bases and J by 5 bases, with 7 bases left in between. The CDR3 sequence is 11 residues long. CDR1 SQVTM and CDR2 ANQGSEA come from the germline V gene. CDR3 bases: TGCAGCGTTGATTTGGTTTATGGCTACACCTTC. Protein: CSVDLVYGYTF.

The V and J genes are TRBV5-1 and TRBJ1-4, with D maybe TRBD1 (6 bases). V was clipped by 0 bases and J by 6 bases, with 15 bases between them. The CDR3 contains 16 residues. CDR1 SGHRS and CDR2 YFSETQ come from the germline V gene. The CDR3 DNA reads TGCGCCAGCAGCTTGGGGGGGACACTGACAGATGAAAAACTGTTTTTT. Its translation: CASSLGGTLTDEKLFF. The entire variable domain, with the rest obtained from reference TRBV5-1 and TRBJ1-4, is as follows: KAGVTQTPRYLIKTRGQQVTLSCSPISGHRSVSWYQQTPGQGLQFLFEYFSETQRNKGNFPGRFSGRQFSNSRSEMNVSTLELGDSALYLCASSLGGTLTDEKLFFGSGTQLSVL.

V and J are TRBV29-1 and TRBJ1-3; D is unclear. Germline CDR1 reads SQVTM; CDR2 reads ANQGSEA. This CDR3 comprises 13 residues. Trimming removed 4 bases from V and 2 bases from J, with 9 bases in between. The CDR3 loop is CSVGSAAGNTIYF. In nucleotides, the CDR3 is TGCAGCGTTGGATCAGCTGCTGGAAACACCATATATTTT.

This clonotype was seen ten or more times. The J gene is TRBJ1-4, the V gene TRBV20-1; D ambiguous. The germline CDR1 and CDR2 sequences are DFQATT and SNEGSKA (reference sequence). V was cut by 3 bases and J by 8 bases, with 16 bases left in between. There are 14 residues in the CDR3. The CDR3 here is CSARRIGGSEKLFF. In DNA, the CDR3 is TGCAGTGCTAGGAGAATAGGTGGATCGGAAAAACTGTTTTTT.

The chain recombines TRBV7-2 with TRBJ1-2; 10 bases align to TRBD1. Per the germline V gene, CDR1 is SGHTA and CDR2 is FQGNSA. J lost 6 bases, V lost 5 bases, and 12 bases had no gene match. The CDR3 is 16 residues long. This CDR3 is CASSRGLTGGGDGYTF. In DNA form, the CDR3 reads TGTGCCAGCAGCCGGGGATTGACAGGGGGCGGTGATGGCTACACCTTC. The whole variable domain, filled in from reference TRBV7-2 and TRBJ1-2, reads GAGVSQSPSNKVTEKGKDVELRCDPISGHTALYWYRQSLGQGLEFLIYFQGNSAPDKSGLPSDRFSAERTGGSVSTLTIQRTQQEDSAVYLCASSRGLTGGGDGYTFGSGTRLTVV.

This chain uses TRBV12-3 or TRBV12-4 with TRBJ1-1, with D unresolved. The CDR3 sequence is 13 residues long. Trimming took 5 bases from V and 6 from J, leaving 13 bases between them. The CDR3, as DNA: TGTGCCAGCAGTCAGGAGACACGGGCTGAAGCTTTCTTT. Its translation: CASSQETRAEAFF.

This clonotype occurred many times. The V and J genes are TRBV3-1 and TRBJ2-5; the match to TRBD1 covers 7 bases. The CDR3 is 15 residues long. Germline trimming cut 4 bases from V and 2 bases from J; bases unmatched to any gene: 7. In germline, CDR1 is LGHDT, CDR2 YNNKEL (reference sequence). CDR3 nucleotides: TGTGCCAGCAGCCTAAGAGGGGGCCCGCAAGAGACCCAGTACTTC. Protein sequence: CASSLRGGPQETQYF.

The V gene is TRBV3-1, the J gene TRBJ1-6; maybe TRBD1 (6 bases). Germline V lookup: CDR1 LGHDT, CDR2 YNNKEL (reference sequence). V lost 4 bases, J lost 8 bases, and 18 bases lay in between. The CDR3 is made up of 16 amino acids. For the CDR3, the DNA is TGTGCCAGCAGCCCGGGACATCAAATCTGGGATTCACCCCTCCACTTT. Translating gives CASSPGHQIWDSPLHF.